This T cell receptor (beta chain) is drawn from a study of control samples from healthy donors and cancer patients. This CDR3 contains 16 residues. V gave up 5 bases and J gave up 5 bases; unmatched junction bases: 8. The germline CDR1 and CDR2 sequences are MNHEY and SMNVEV (reference sequence). TCRdb's table, derived via immunoSEQ multiplex PCR, lists solely in-frame clones and lacks some. The data hold under 65,000 clones, with under 95% observed a single time. Sequencing was done on a sample of PBMCs. This sequence joins TRBV27 and TRBJ1-6; TRBD1 matches 8 bases. The clonotype comes from a man aged 25-40 years with colorectal cancer. The CDR3 DNA follows: TGTGCCAGCAGTCCGGGGACAGGTGGAAATAATTCACCCCTCCACTTT. This sequence encodes CASSPGTGGNNSPLHF.